One sample yielded the 18 T cell receptor beta chains listed below, sequenced in a study of glioma-infiltrating T cells. Amplification of TCR alpha and beta CDR3 regions from RNA used iRepertoire nested multiplex PCR. In TCRdb, the multiplex PCR reads were re-called with MiXCR into one record per CDR3 protein. Of 150,000 to 200,000 distinct CDR3 sequences in the sample, approximately 40% were seen once. Sample: glioma tissue, nonneoplastic brain tissue, or PBMCs (not recorded which). These receptors all stem from a human donor with low-grade glioma or glioblastoma, undergoing nonglioma brain surgery, or in good health (not recorded which).

At least ten counts were recorded for this clonotype. The chain joins TRBV28 to TRBJ1-1; no clear D gene. V was cut by 8 bases and J by 5 bases, with 12 bases left in between. Germline-derived CDR1 and CDR2 are MDHEN and SYDVKM. This CDR3 is 12 amino acids long. The CDR3 protein is CASAGVFTEAFF. The CDR3 DNA follows: TGTGCCAGCGCTGGGGTGTTTACTGAAGCTTTCTTT.

In its sample, this clonotype was seen once. A much more abundant neighbour one base away suggests this may be a read error. The chain is built from TRBV28 and TRBJ2-1, with D possibly TRBD2 on 5 matching bases. Germline CDR1 reads MDHEN; CDR2 reads SYDVKM. V was clipped by 3 bases and J by 5 bases, with 14 bases between them. This CDR3 is built from 15 residues. CDR3 sequence (DNA): TGTGCCAGCAGTTTCCAAGAGGACGGGGACAATGAGCAGTTCTTC. It encodes CASSFQEDGDNEQFF.

This clonotype was seen many times. The chain recombines TRBV20-1 with TRBJ2-5; D remains ambiguous. Germline assignment: CDR1 DFQATT and CDR2 SNEGSKA (reference sequence). With 2 bases removed from V and 0 bases from J, the gap between germline ends came to 4 bases. This CDR3 spans 12 amino acids. The CDR3 DNA follows: TGCAGTGCTAGAAGAGACCAAGAGACCCAGTACTTC. It translates to CSARRDQETQYF.

Worth noting for this clonotype: One junction end does not reproduce the germline sequence, and a read error may be involved. The chain is built from TRBV19 and TRBJ1-1, with D unresolved. The CDR3 length is 13 residues. Per germline, CDR1 LNHDA and CDR2 SQIVND (reference sequence). Here the CDR3 DNA reads TGTGCCAGTAGTATAGGCAGGAACACTAAAGCTTTCTTT. This translates into CASSIGRNTKAFF.

In its sample, this clonotype was seen many times. The chain is built from TRBV6-1 and TRBJ1-2; 10 nucleotides agree with TRBD1. J gave up 2 bases and V 5 bases, and 2 bases lay outside the gene matches. CDR1 is MNHNS, CDR2 SASEGT, per germline. This CDR3 comprises 14 residues. The CDR3 bases are TGTGCCAGCAGTTTGGACAGGGGGAACTATGGCTACACCTTC. It yields the protein CASSLDRGNYGYTF.

This clonotype was detected many times. This chain links TRBV3-1 with TRBJ1-1; D is unresolved. Germline loops: CDR1 LGHDT, CDR2 YNNKEL (reference sequence). V was trimmed by 2 bases and J by 7 bases, leaving 14 bases between them. CDR3 size: 14 residues. In DNA form, the CDR3 reads TGTGCCAGCAGCCAAATTTCTACTACAGTTGAAGCTTTCTTT. Translation gives CASSQISTTVEAFF. The complete variable domain, with remaining parts taken from reference TRBV3-1 and TRBJ1-1, reads DTAVSQTPKYLVTQMGNDKSIKCEQNLGHDTMYWYKQDSKKFLKIMFSYNNKELIINETVPNRFSPKSPDKAHLNLHINSLELGDSAVYFCASSQISTTVEAFFGQGTRLTVV.

This clonotype was seen more than once but under ten times. The chain couples TRBV3-1 to TRBJ1-2; no firm D call. Germline CDR1 is LGHDT and CDR2 is YNNKEL (reference sequence). Trimming stripped 1 base from V and 6 bases from J, with 6 bases between. This CDR3 has 12 amino acids. CDR3 amino acids: CASSQGQNGYTF. CDR3 in DNA: TGTGCCAGCAGCCAAGGGCAGAATGGCTACACCTTC.

The table lists this clonotype with a few counts. The V call is TRBV28, the J call TRBJ1-1, with D unresolved. Trimming shortened V by 9 bases and J by 1 base, and 24 bases separated the two germline ends. Germline V gene sequence: CDR1 MDHEN, CDR2 SYDVKM. This CDR3 has 17 residues. This chain's CDR3 is CASSIGRFRISNTEAFF. The DNA for the CDR3 is TGTGCCAGTAGTATAGGTAGGTTTCGGATCTCGAACACTGAAGCTTTCTTT.

Comment on this clonotype: This could be a read error, since a much larger clone is one nucleotide away. J is TRBJ2-7 and V is TRBV7-3; 11 nucleotides match TRBD1. This CDR3 contains 13 residues. Germline V gives CDR1 SGHTA, CDR2 FQGTGA. The CDR3 loop reads CDSSSGQGGEQYF. The CDR3 nucleotides read TGTGACAGCAGCTCGGGACAGGGGGGCGAGCAGTACTTC. The full variable domain, rest sourced from reference TRBV7-3 and TRBJ2-7, is GAGVSQTPSNKVTEKGKYVELRCDPISGHTALYWYRQSLGQGPEFLIYFQGTGAADDSGLPNDRFFAVRPEGSVSTLKIQRTERGDSAVYLCDSSSGQGGEQYFGPGTRLTVT.

About this clonotype itself: At one boundary the junction diverges from the germline segment, which might be a read error. CDR3 bases: TGTGCCAGGTCCCTATGGGGGTTCAACACTGAAGATTTGTTT. Translated: CARSLWGFNTEDLF. V usage is TRBV18 and J usage is TRBJ1-1; tentatively, D is TRBD1 (5 bases). The CDR3 is 14 residues long. Looked up from germline, CDR1 is KGHSH and CDR2 is LQKENI.

Turning to this clonotype: The junction does not match germline at one end; this may be a read error. The chain joins TRBV6-5 to TRBJ2-3; 7 bases map to TRBD1. The length of the CDR3 is 16 residues. Germline CDR1 is MNHEY and CDR2 is SVGAGI. The DNA for the CDR3 is TGTGCCAGCAGTCCGGGGACAGTTTTTGCCGGTCATACGAAGTATTTT. Its protein product is CASSPGTVFAGHTKYF.

This sequence joins TRBV5-1 and TRBJ2-1, with no clear D. V lost 3 bases to trimming and J lost 8 bases, with 12 bases between them. CDR3 length: 13 amino acids. Germline CDR1 SGHRS, CDR2 YFSETQ. CDR3 residues: CASSSHQVHEQFF. CDR3 bases: TGCGCCAGCAGCTCCCACCAGGTCCATGAGCAGTTCTTC.

For this clonotype: This sequence may be a read error, since a much larger clone differs from it by one base. The J gene is TRBJ1-1, the V gene TRBV20-1; TRBD1 might be the D (5 bases). Germline lookup yields CDR1 DFQATT and CDR2 SNEGSKA (reference sequence). CDR3 size: 16 residues. For the CDR3, the DNA is TGCAGTGCTACTCCGCCGAACGGGACGGACGACACTGAAGATTTCTTT. The encoded protein is CSATPPNGTDDTEDFF.

Remarks on this clonotype: A much larger clonotype is one base distant, so this may be a read error. The CDR3 ends on some other residue instead of the conserved phenylalanine or tryptophan, so this is likely a read error. This chain links TRBV6-6 with TRBJ2-5; D is undetermined. The CDR3 totals 14 residues. V lost 0 bases and J lost 1, with 6 bases in between. Germline lookup yields CDR1 MNHNY and CDR2 SVGAGI (reference sequence). The CDR3 region has the DNA TGTGCCAGCAGTTACTCCCGGACCCAAGAGACCCAGTACTTA. Translating it yields CASSYSRTQETQYL.

The V gene is TRBV7-9, the J gene TRBJ2-1; 9 bases map to TRBD2. Germline V CDR1 and CDR2: SEHNR, FQNEAQ (reference sequence). Trimming took 3 bases from V and 2 from J; bases not matched to a gene: 2. The CDR3 consists of 15 residues. In nucleotides, the CDR3 is TGTGCCAGCAGCTTGGGACTAGCCCCCTACAATGAGCAGTTCTTC. Protein product: CASSLGLAPYNEQFF.

The table lists this clonotype with a few counts. A much larger clone differs by one base, so this may be a read error. The chain employs TRBV6-1 and TRBJ1-2; no clear D gene. Looked up from germline, CDR1 is MNHNS and CDR2 is SASEGT. The CDR3 consists of 15 residues. V was shortened by 6 bases and J by 4 bases, with 18 bases between the two germline ends. The CDR3 loop is CASSPRGKGSYGYTF. For the CDR3, the DNA is TGTGCCAGCAGCCCTCGAGGGAAAGGGAGCTATGGCTACACCTTC.

This clonotype was seen only a few times. V gene TRBV19 combines with J gene TRBJ1-4; D gene ambiguous. Germline CDR1 is LNHDA and CDR2 is SQIVND (reference sequence). V was trimmed by 6 bases and J by 4 bases, leaving 12 bases between them. There are 14 residues in the CDR3. The CDR3 here is CASSKGIFNEKLFF. The CDR3 DNA sequence: TGTGCCAGTAGCAAGGGAATCTTTAATGAAAAACTGTTTTTT.

V is TRBV30 and J is TRBJ2-5, with 8 bases that match TRBD2. The CDR3 runs 14 residues. Germline CDR1 and CDR2: GTSNPN and SVGIG (reference sequence). V gave up 4 bases and J gave up 3 bases; unmatched junction bases: 7. The CDR3 loop is CAWKGGRREETQYF. The CDR3 DNA follows: TGTGCCTGGAAAGGCGGGAGGAGGGAAGAGACCCAGTACTTC.